This entry describes one T cell receptor (beta chain). The assay was immunoSEQ multiplex PCR, and TCRdb's table has in-frame clones only and misses some. This table has 70,000 or so clones, approximately 88% appearing once. This specimen comes from a study of PD-L1 blockade in urothelial cancer. The germline CDR1 and CDR2 sequences are SGHRS and YFSETQ. V was shortened by 3 bases and J by 7 bases, with 16 bases between the two germline ends. The CDR3 covers 15 residues. Here the sequenced sample was PBMCs, taken around atezolizumab (anti-PD-L1) treatment. The chain couples TRBV5-1 to TRBJ2-2, with D possibly TRBD2 on 6 matching bases. This clonotype was sampled from a man in his 60s with urothelial cancer. CDR3 DNA sequence: TGCGCCAGCAGCTCCATAGGAGGGCGGGGCGGGGAGCTGTTTTTT. It encodes CASSSIGGRGGELFF.